Below are 3 T cell receptor beta chains sequenced from a single sample in a study of glioma-infiltrating T cells. Using RNA template, CDR3s of TCR alpha and beta were amplified with iRepertoire arm-PCR. One entry per CDR3 protein, called by TCRdb with MiXCR from the multiplex PCR reads. This table has more than 300,000 distinct CDR3 sequences, 35% to 45% appearing once. Sequenced: glioma tissue, nonneoplastic brain tissue, or PBMCs (not recorded which). Receptors originate from a human donor with low-grade glioma or glioblastoma, undergoing nonglioma brain surgery, or in good health (not recorded which).

This chain connects TRBV7-9 to TRBJ2-1; D assignment may be TRBD1 or TRBD2 (5 bases each). CDR3 length: 14 amino acids. V lost 5 bases, J lost 3 bases, and 11 bases lay in between. CDR1 and CDR2 (germline): SEHNR, FQNEAQ (reference sequence). CDR3 DNA sequence: TGTGCCAGCAGCCGGGACCGATACTACAATGAGCAGTTCTTC. This translates into CASSRDRYYNEQFF.

This clonotype has more than one count but fewer than ten. DNA of the CDR3: TGTGCCAGCAGCACCGGGACAGTCTATGGCTACACCTTC. Its protein is CASSTGTVYGYTF. J is TRBJ1-2 and V is TRBV7-2; 7 nucleotides agree with TRBD1. This CDR3 contains 13 residues. CDR1 and CDR2 from the germline V gene are SGHTA and FQGNSA. V trimming: 5 bases; J trimming: 4 bases; junction bases outside the gene matches: 4.

This clonotype came up once. A much larger clone differs by one base, so this may be a read error. The chain has TRBV28 and TRBJ2-3; D unclear. The CDR3 loop spans 15 amino acids. Germline V gives CDR1 MDHEN, CDR2 SYDVKM. The V end lost 3 bases, the J end lost 6 bases, and 16 bases lay between the germline ends. The CDR3 DNA follows: TGTGCCAGCAGTTTCCTTTCAGCGAGAGCCGATACGCAGTATTTT. It specifies CASSFLSARADTQYF.